A selection of T cell receptor beta chains follows, all from one sample in a study of T cell repertoires in cytomegalovirus infection. TCRdb called the reads again in MiXCR, with one record for every CDR3 protein. The table lists about 200,000 distinct CDR3 sequences, 7.5% to 10% of them singletons, with 4.6% in the top ten. Sequencing was performed on PBMCs. Every receptor here comes from a human donor in good health (CMV status not recorded). Some clones in this sample may be carry-over from other donors' samples. CDR3s include the opening cysteine and the closing phenylalanine or tryptophan. D genes are given only for firm matches. Size tells how often a clone was seen (once, few, many) or the class of an expanded clone, and some rows leave it out.

. | TRBD1 | TRBJ1-6 | TRBV4-3 | TGCGCCAGCAGCCAAGGGACAGGGGCAAATTCACCCCTCCACTTT | CASSQGTGANSPLHF
. | TRBD2 | TRBJ2-5 | TRBV7-2 | TGTGCCAGCAGCTTAGGTCTAGCGGGAGTTTTTGAGACCCAGTACTTC | CASSLGLAGVFETQYF
few | TRBD2 | TRBJ2-7 | TRBV5-5 | TGTGCCAGCAGCCCCCTACCGGGACTAGCGGGAGGTGCCTACGAGCAGTACTTC | CASSPLPGLAGGAYEQYF
many | . | TRBJ1-6 | TRBV14 | TGTGCCAGCAGCCAAATCCGGGGGTCACCCCTCCACTTT | CASSQIRGSPLHF
many | . | TRBJ2-1 | TRBV7-9 | TGTGCCAGCAGCGGAGGGGACCGGAATGAGCAGTTCTTC | CASSGGDRNEQFF
. | . | TRBJ1-1 | TRBV20-1 | TGCAGTGCTAGCCCTGGAAGATTGAACACTGAAGCTTTCTTT | CSASPGRLNTEAFF
few | . | TRBJ1-2 | TRBV15 | TGTGCCACCAGCAGAGAAAAGAGGGTAGACTATGGCTACACCTTC | CATSREKRVDYGYTF
many | . | TRBJ1-1 | TRBV19 | TGTGCCAGTAGTATAGAGCACGGGAACACTGAAGCTTTCTTT | CASSIEHGNTEAFF
many | . | TRBJ1-4 | TRBV7-2 | TGTGCCAGCAGCTTAGAAGGGGGGCTTGTCGCAAAACTGTTTTTT | CASSLEGGLVAKLFF
many | . | TRBJ1-5 | TRBV12-3/TRBV12-4 | TGTGCCAGCAGAATGGGACCTTATAGCAATCAGCCCCAGCATTTT | CASRMGPYSNQPQHF
. | . | TRBJ2-3 | TRBV10-3 | TGTGCCATCAAGGCGGCCAGCCCAGATACGCAGTATTTT | CAIKAASPDTQYF
few | TRBD1 | TRBJ1-2 | TRBV28 | TGTGCCAGCAGTGGACAGGTTTATGGCTACACCTTC | CASSGQVYGYTF
. | . | TRBJ2-7 | TRBV20-1 | TGCAGTGCAAACCGGGACGGGAACTACGAGCAGTACTTC | CSANRDGNYEQYF
many | . | TRBJ2-2 | TRBV12-3/TRBV12-4 | TGTGCCAGCAAGCAAGGGCAGGTAGCCGGGGAGCTGTTTTTT | CASKQGQVAGELFF
many | TRBD2 | TRBJ2-3 | TRBV12-3/TRBV12-4 | TGTGCCAGCAGTTTATACGGCGGGGGGCGCACAGATACGCAGTATTTT | CASSLYGGGRTDTQYF
many | . | TRBJ1-2 | TRBV27 | TGTGCCAGCAGTTTAGACGGAACCTATGGCTACACCTTC | CASSLDGTYGYTF
. | TRBD2 | TRBJ2-1 | TRBV28 | TGTGCCAGCAGTTTCCCGGGACTAGCGCGCAATGAGCAGTTCTTC | CASSFPGLARNEQFF
few | TRBD1 | TRBJ2-7 | TRBV29-1 | TGCAGCGTTGAAGGGGTACAGGGGGCAGACGAGCAGTACTTC | CSVEGVQGADEQYF
many | TRBD2 | TRBJ2-2 | TRBV7-2 | TGTGCCAGCAGCCCCCCGGGACTAGCGGGCACCGGGGAGCTGTTTTTT | CASSPPGLAGTGELFF
many | . | TRBJ1-1 | TRBV7-6 | TGTGCCAGCAGCTCTAGACTCGGCACTGAAGCTTTCTTT | CASSSRLGTEAFF
few | . | TRBJ2-7 | TRBV12-3/TRBV12-4 | TGTGCCAGCAGCCGTACAGGGGAGCAGTACTTC | CASSRTGEQYF
many | TRBD1 | TRBJ1-1 | TRBV28 | TGTGCCAGCAGTTTAGGGACAGGGTTCCAAGCTTTCTTT | CASSLGTGFQAFF
. | . | TRBJ1-2 | TRBV28 | TGTGCCAGCAGCCGCCAGCGGGGCTCCTATGGCTACACCTTC | CASSRQRGSYGYTF
. | . | TRBJ2-5 | TRBV28 | TGTGCCAGCAGTTTGTGGGGGGGCGAAGAGACCCAGTACTTC | CASSLWGGEETQYF
many | . | TRBJ1-1 | TRBV7-2 | TGTGCCAGCAGCTTGGGGTCCTTCGAGGGTGAAGCTTTCTTT | CASSLGSFEGEAFF
. | TRBD1 | TRBJ1-6 | TRBV28 | TGTGACAGCAGTTCGGGACAGTTCACCCTCCACTTT | CDSSSGQFTLHF
many | . | TRBJ1-4 | TRBV11-2 | TGTGCCAGCAGCTCCGGGGGGGGGGCTAATGAAAAACTGTTTTTT | CASSSGGGANEKLFF
many | . | TRBJ1-1 | TRBV7-8 | TGTGCCAGCAGCTTGCTGCTCAGGGAGAACACTGAAGCTTTCTTT | CASSLLLRENTEAFF
. | TRBD1 | TRBJ1-2 | TRBV10-2 | TGCGCCAGCAGTGAAGACAGGGACTATGGCTACACCTTC | CASSEDRDYGYTF
many | TRBD1 | TRBJ2-5 | TRBV5-6 | TGTGCCAGCAGCGAAACGGGACAGGGGGAAGAGACCCAGTACTTC | CASSETGQGEETQYF
few | . | TRBJ2-7 | TRBV6-2/TRBV6-3 | TGTGCCAGCAGTAATCCGGGACTGCCCTACGAGCAGTACTTC | CASSNPGLPYEQYF
. | . | TRBJ2-3 | TRBV5-1 | TGCGCCAGCAGCGGCTCTAGTAAGACAGATACGCAGTATTTT | CASSGSSKTDTQYF
. | . | TRBJ1-4 | TRBV4-2 | TGTGCCAGCAGCCAAGATGCAGGGAGTAGCGAAAAACTGTTTTTT | CASSQDAGSSEKLFF
many | TRBD1 | TRBJ1-5 | TRBV7-9 | TGTGCCAGCAGCTCGACAGGGAATCCTGATCAGCCCCAGCATTTT | CASSSTGNPDQPQHF
many | . | TRBJ2-6 | TRBV15 | TGTGCCACCAGCAGATTACTGGCGGACGGGCGGCGGGACGGGGCCAACGTCCTGACTTTC | CATSRLLADGRRDGANVLTF
. | . | TRBJ1-3 | TRBV27 | TGTGCCAGCAGTTTTCGCGCGGACTCTGGAAACACCATATATTTT | CASSFRADSGNTIYF
many | TRBD1 | TRBJ1-2 | TRBV7-2 | TGTGCCAGCAGCTTACGAGGGACAGACTATGGCTACACCTTC | CASSLRGTDYGYTF
. | TRBD1 | TRBJ2-6 | TRBV20-1 | TGCAGTGCTAGAAGGGGGACAGTCTTCTCTGGGGCCAACGTCCTGACTTTC | CSARRGTVFSGANVLTF
many | . | TRBJ1-2 | TRBV7-2 | TGTGCCAGCAGCCACCCCGGACGGCCTTTCTACACCTTC | CASSHPGRPFYTF
once | TRBD2 | TRBJ2-3 | TRBV7-8 | TGTGCCAGCAGCTTTTATAGCGGGGGGGACACAGATACGCAGTATTTT | CASSFYSGGDTDTQYF
many | . | TRBJ2-5 | TRBV7-6 | TGTGCCAGCAGCTTAGTTCCGGAACAAGAGACCCAGTACTTC | CASSLVPEQETQYF
many | . | TRBJ1-4 | TRBV10-3 | TGTGCCATCAGTGCACAGTTGGGGGCAACTAATGAAAAACTGTTTTTT | CAISAQLGATNEKLFF
. | TRBD1 | TRBJ1-6 | TRBV19 | TGTGCCAGTTCGGACAGGGGGGATTCACCCCTCCACTTT | CASSDRGDSPLHF
many | . | TRBJ2-1 | TRBV6-1 | TGTGCCAGCAGGGGACGGTCTAGCTCCTACAATGAGCAGTTCTTC | CASRGRSSSYNEQFF
. | . | TRBJ1-5 | TRBV6-8 | TGTGCCAGCAGTTTAGACGTTAGCAATCAGCCCCAGCATTTT | CASSLDVSNQPQHF
many | TRBD2 | TRBJ2-2 | TRBV28 | TGTGCCAGCAGCTTGGGGGGGGTGAGCAGAGGAGAGCTGTTTTTT | CASSLGGVSRGELFF
many | TRBD1 | TRBJ1-2 | TRBV7-2 | TGTGCCAGCAGCTTAGGGCCAGGGGGAGATGGCTACACCTTC | CASSLGPGGDGYTF
many | . | TRBJ2-5 | TRBV5-8 | TGTGCCAGTGACAGGGGACTACAAGAGACCCAGTACTTC | CASDRGLQETQYF
many | . | TRBJ1-2 | TRBV7-2 | TGTGCCAGCAGCTTGATGGACCGCTATGGCTACACCTTC | CASSLMDRYGYTF
many | TRBD1 | TRBJ1-5 | TRBV7-2 | TGTGCCAGCCAAACAGGGGGCGGTAGCAATCAGCCCCAGCATTTT | CASQTGGGSNQPQHF
few | . | TRBJ2-7 | TRBV6-6 | TGTGCCAGCAACGGACCGAAGACCTACGAGCAGTACTTC | CASNGPKTYEQYF
many | . | TRBJ1-2 | TRBV12-3/TRBV12-4 | TGTGCCAGCAGCGGGGCTCGCGGTTATGGCTACACCTTC | CASSGARGYGYTF
many | TRBD2 | TRBJ2-5 | TRBV7-2 | TGTGCCAGCACCTCCGGGGTACCGGGACTAGCTGTTGGGACCCAGTACTTC | CASTSGVPGLAVGTQYF
few | TRBD1 | TRBJ2-4 | TRBV27 | TGTGCCAGCGGTGAGGACAGGGACATTCAGTACTTC | CASGEDRDIQYF
. | TRBD1 | TRBJ1-1 | TRBV7-3 | TGTGCCAGCAGCGCGTCGACAGGGTCGAACACTGAAGCTTTCTTT | CASSASTGSNTEAFF
many | . | TRBJ1-2 | TRBV7-8 | TGTGCCAGCAGCTTAGCTCTACAGGGATGGGGTGGCTACACCTTC | CASSLALQGWGGYTF
many | . | TRBJ2-1 | TRBV19 | TGTGCCAGCCTCCGGGACGGAGGTACAGATGAGCAGTTCTTC | CASLRDGGTDEQFF